Presented here are 21 T cell receptor beta chains from one specimen sequenced in a study of CD8 T cells in Susac syndrome. RNA in amounts of about 0.45 to 1 ug was reverse transcribed with random hexamers. TCRdb itself ran the immunoSEQ multiplex PCR reads through MiXCR, one entry per CDR3 protein. The table lists some 100,000 distinct CDR3 sequences, 95% of them singletons. The sequenced material came from CD8+ T cells from PBMCs. All receptors come from a human donor with Susac syndrome.

The chain has TRBV3-1 and TRBJ1-1; TRBD1 might be the D (5 bases). Trimming took 5 bases from V and 5 from J, leaving 12 bases between them. The germline CDR1 and CDR2 sequences are LGHDT and YNNKEL (reference sequence). This CDR3 contains 13 residues. The CDR3 is CASSNTRGTEAFF. CDR3 in DNA: TGTGCCAGCAGCAACACGAGGGGAACTGAAGCTTTCTTT.

The gene calls are TRBV15 and TRBJ1-2; possibly TRBD1 for D (6 bases). The V gene lost 2 bases and the J gene lost 8 bases, with 15 bases spanning the gap. Germline V gene sequence: CDR1 LNHNV, CDR2 YYDKDF (reference sequence). This CDR3 has 14 amino acids. The CDR3 region has the DNA TGTGCCACCAGCAGAACGGGACAACCGGGCGGCTACACCTTC. Amino acids: CATSRTGQPGGYTF.

This sequence joins TRBV4-1 and TRBJ2-1; weak D call: TRBD2 (6 bases). V was cut by 2 bases and J by 5 bases, with 10 bases left in between. The CDR3 totals 14 residues. The germline CDR1 and CDR2 sequences are MGHRA and YSYEKL. CDR3 sequence reads: CASSQWRGHNEQFF. In DNA, the CDR3 is TGCGCCAGCAGCCAATGGCGGGGACACAATGAGCAGTTCTTC.

V gene TRBV28 combines with J gene TRBJ2-2; D possibly matches TRBD1 or TRBD2 (5 bases each). Germline V gene lookup returns CDR1 MDHEN and CDR2 SYDVKM. The CDR3 has 16 amino acids. Trimming cost V 6 bases and J 3 bases, with 17 bases left between them. The CDR3 loop reads CASSPGTLRDTGELFF. The CDR3 bases are TGTGCCAGCAGCCCCGGGACCCTGAGAGACACCGGGGAGCTGTTTTTT.

Concerning this clonotype itself: A junction boundary mismatches the germline segment, possibly from a read error. The chain combines TRBV7-2 with TRBJ2-1; D might be TRBD1 (6 bases). This CDR3 spans 14 amino acids. CDR1 and CDR2 from the germline V gene are SGHTA and FQGNSA. CDR3 sequence (DNA): TGTGCCAGCACCTTAAGGGGGTGGGACAATGAGCAGTTCTTC. This codes for CASTLRGWDNEQFF. Full variable domain (rest looked up from reference TRBV7-2 and TRBJ2-1): GAGVSQSPSNKVTEKGKDVELRCDPISGHTALYWYRQSLGQGLEFLIYFQGNSAPDKSGLPSDRFSAERTGGSVSTLTIQRTQQEDSAVYLCASTLRGWDNEQFFGPGTRLTVL.

The V gene is TRBV7-9, the J gene TRBJ2-2; D not resolved. The CDR3 loop spans 15 amino acids. The germline V gene has CDR1 SEHNR and CDR2 FQNEAQ (reference sequence). Trimming shortened V by 5 bases and J by 2 bases, and 12 bases separated the two germline ends. CDR3 nucleotides: TGTGCCAGCAGCACGAGCCAGTTTAACACCGGGGAGCTGTTTTTT. Its translation: CASSTSQFNTGELFF.

The gene calls are TRBV13 and TRBJ2-5; TRBD2 agrees at 9 bases. Germline-derived CDR1 and CDR2 are PRHDT and FYEKMQ (reference sequence). The CDR3 is made up of 13 amino acids. Trimming at V came to 10 bases and at J to 3 bases, leaving 6 bases not matched to a gene. The CDR3 spells CATQRGGEETQYF. CDR3 bases: TGTGCCACCCAGCGCGGGGGGGAAGAGACCCAGTACTTC.

The V gene is TRBV4-1, the J gene TRBJ2-7, with 7 nucleotides matching TRBD1. The V segment lost 6 bases and the J segment 4 bases; nucleotides outside the gene matches: 12. The CDR3 runs to 15 residues. The germline V gene encodes CDR1 MGHRA and CDR2 YSYEKL. The DNA of the CDR3 is TGCGCCAGCAGAATACAGGGGCATGGGGGATACGAGCAGTACTTC. It codes for CASRIQGHGGYEQYF.

This clonotype was counted a single time. This chain connects TRBV5-1 to TRBJ2-7, with no clear D. The germline V and J ends were trimmed by 5 bases and 6 bases, with 12 bases remaining between them. The CDR3 is made up of 12 amino acids. Germline V CDR1 and CDR2: SGHRS, YFSETQ. CDR3 bases: TGCGCCAGCAGAACCATGACGGGCGAGCAGTACTTC. This encodes CASRTMTGEQYF.

This rearrangement joins TRBV21-1 to TRBJ1-1. TRBV21-1 is recorded as a pseudogene. The CDR3 length is 15 residues. The CDR3 region has the DNA TGTGCCAGCAGCACAACTGGATGTTATTTCACTGAAGCTTTCTTT. This gives the protein CASSTTGCYFTEAFF.

CDR3 DNA sequence: TGCGCCAGCAAGGTCATCCCTACAGATACGCAGTATTTT. Its protein is CASKVIPTDTQYF. This rearrangement joins TRBV5-1 to TRBJ2-3; D call uncertain. The CDR3 extends over 13 amino acids. V lost 6 bases and J lost 3, with 11 bases in between. Germline V CDR1 and CDR2: SGHRS, YFSETQ. Supplemented by reference TRBV5-1 and TRBJ2-3, the full variable domain reads KAGVTQTPRYLIKTRGQQVTLSCSPISGHRSVSWYQQTPGQGLQFLFEYFSETQRNKGNFPGRFSGRQFSNSRSEMNVSTLELGDSALYLCASKVIPTDTQYFGPGTRLTVL.

The V call is TRBV20-1, the J call TRBJ2-7, with D possibly called TRBD1 or TRBD2 (6 bases each). V was cut by 1 base and J by 6 bases, with 16 bases left in between. The CDR3 sequence is 14 residues long. Germline V gives CDR1 DFQATT, CDR2 SNEGSKA (reference sequence). The CDR3 DNA reads as TGCAGTGCTAGAGCGGGACTCCCGGGGGCCGAGCAGTACTTC. Translated, it gives CSARAGLPGAEQYF.

This chain joins TRBV12-3 or TRBV12-4 and TRBJ2-7; D unclear. CDR3 length equals 14 residues. V was trimmed by 3 bases and J by 0 bases, leaving 9 bases between them. The chain's CDR3 is CASSFDDTSYEQYF. In nucleotides, the CDR3 is TGTGCCAGCAGTTTTGACGACACCTCCTACGAGCAGTACTTC.

The V and J genes are TRBV4-1 and TRBJ2-7, with a tentative D call TRBD1 (6 bases). The CDR3 is 16 amino acids. The germline V and J ends were trimmed by 1 base and 2 bases, with 15 bases remaining between them. From germline, CDR1 is MGHRA and CDR2 YSYEKL. The CDR3 loop is CASSQADRSGTYEQYF. The CDR3 DNA is TGCGCCAGCAGCCAAGCCGACAGGTCAGGGACCTACGAGCAGTACTTC.

This clonotype was seen just once. CDR3 nucleotide sequence: TGTGCCAGCAGCCAAGATTTGGCGGACACTGAAGCTTTCTTT. The encoded protein is CASSQDLADTEAFF. The chain is built from TRBV3-1 and TRBJ1-1, with D unresolved. Trimming pared 0 bases from V and 3 bases from J, leaving 8 bases between. This CDR3 comprises 14 residues. Germline V gene data show CDR1 as LGHDT and CDR2 as YNNKEL (reference sequence). Variable domain in full (rest from reference TRBV3-1 and TRBJ1-1): DTAVSQTPKYLVTQMGNDKSIKCEQNLGHDTMYWYKQDSKKFLKIMFSYNNKELIINETVPNRFSPKSPDKAHLNLHINSLELGDSAVYFCASSQDLADTEAFFGQGTRLTVV.

This chain uses TRBV29-1 with TRBJ2-5; D assignment may be TRBD1 or TRBD2 (5 bases each). Trimming shortened V by 4 bases and J by 7 bases, and 13 bases separated the two germline ends. The CDR3 contains 12 residues. Germline V CDR1 and CDR2: SQVTM, ANQGSEA. The DNA for the CDR3 is TGCAGCGTTGTTGTCAGGGACGCGACCCAGTACTTC. Amino acids: CSVVVRDATQYF.

The sample holds one count of this clonotype. The chain links TRBV12-3 or TRBV12-4 to TRBJ2-1; 7 bases fit TRBD2. The CDR3 runs 15 residues. V was pared by 5 bases and J by 5 bases, with 9 bases of the junction left unmatched. The CDR3 spells CASSEPAGLDNEQFF. CDR3 DNA: TGTGCCAGCAGTGAACCAGCGGGGTTAGACAATGAGCAGTTCTTC.

The V gene is TRBV28, the J gene TRBJ1-2; D gene unclear. The CDR3 is made up of 14 amino acids. V dropped 5 bases and J dropped 4 bases, with 14 bases sitting between them. Germline V lookup: CDR1 MDHEN, CDR2 SYDVKM. Written as DNA, the CDR3 is TGTGCCAGCAGTGGAGGAAGGCAAGGCTATGGCTACACCTTC. Its translation: CASSGGRQGYGYTF.

The genes are TRBV20-1 and TRBJ2-6; the match to TRBD1 covers 7 bases. V trimming: 7 bases; J trimming: 0 bases; junction bases outside the gene matches: 15. The V gene's germline CDR1 is DFQATT and CDR2 SNEGSKA (reference sequence). The CDR3 is 18 amino acids. The CDR3 is CSVLGSPGGPSGANVLTF. The CDR3 DNA reads as TGCAGTGTCCTCGGGTCCCCAGGGGGTCCCTCTGGGGCCAACGTCCTGACTTTC.

The genes are TRBV4-1 and TRBJ2-7; 7 bases align to TRBD2. CDR1 and CDR2 from the germline V gene are MGHRA and YSYEKL. With V trimmed by 4 bases and J by 5 bases, 11 bases remained unmatched. The CDR3 covers 15 residues. CDR3: CASSLGEGGPHEQYF. Here the CDR3 DNA reads TGCGCCAGCAGCCTTGGAGAGGGAGGGCCCCACGAGCAGTACTTC.

The CDR3 reads CSVAQRGAFTEAFF. The CDR3 nucleotides read TGCAGCGTGGCCCAGAGGGGGGCGTTCACTGAAGCTTTCTTT. The V call is TRBV29-1, the J call TRBJ1-1; possible D gene TRBD1, 6 bases. The length of the CDR3 is 14 residues. The germline V gene encodes CDR1 SQVTM and CDR2 ANQGSEA. V shed 6 bases and J shed 4 bases, with 18 bases lying between them. The complete variable domain, with remaining parts taken from reference TRBV29-1 and TRBJ1-1, reads SAVISQKPSRDICQRGTSLTIQCQVDSQVTMMFWYRQQPGQSLTLIATANQGSEATYESGFVIDKFPISRPNLTFSTLTVSNMSPEDSSIYLCSVAQRGAFTEAFFGQGTRLTVV.